The source of this T cell receptor beta chain is a study of T cell responses to AZD1222 COVID-19 vaccine. Study results and caveats: A mostly white British donor set with more females was recruited, and clonal diversity was possibly underestimated.

The protocol was immunoSEQ multiplex PCR, while the TCRdb copy is restricted to in-frame clones and leaves out a portion. The data contain under 150,000 clones, 80% to 95% of them singletons. The CDR3 consists of 15 residues. Trimming stripped 6 bases from V and 1 base from J, with 15 bases between. Germline CDR1 and CDR2: SNHLY and FYNNEI. As for this clone: Its antigen remains unknown.

Here the sequenced sample was peripheral blood, taken 28 days after the second AZD1222 dose. The chain joins TRBV2 to TRBJ2-5; D possibly uses TRBD1 or TRBD2 (5 bases each). This TCR was recovered from an adult who received the AZD1222 COVID-19 vaccine. In DNA form, the CDR3 reads TGTGCCAGCAGCGCCAGGGACGGAACCCAAGAGACCCAGTACTTC. Protein sequence: CASSARDGTQETQYF.